The 30 T cell receptor beta chains below were found in one sample sequenced in a study of T-cell memory formation after mild COVID-19. TCRdb fed the 5' RACE reads into MiXCR, producing one record per CDR3 protein. The sample holds around 200,000 distinct CDR3 sequences; 15% to 20% are singletons and the top ten take 3.5% to 5%. The specimen was PBMCs or a T cell subset sorted from them (not recorded which). All receptors come from a man aged 18-30 years who had mild COVID-19 (a few samples of this study predate the infection). Cell type and time point are not known.

This chain links TRBV12-3 or TRBV12-4 with TRBJ1-2; D is unresolved. Deletions cut 5 bases from V and 6 bases from J, with 13 bases between. This CDR3 is built from 13 residues. CDR3 in amino acids: CASSPHVGDGYTF. The CDR3 nucleotides read TGTGCCAGCAGTCCACATGTTGGGGATGGCTACACCTTC.

The table lists this clonotype with a few counts. The rearrangement joins TRBV7-9 to TRBJ2-1; 7 bases agree with TRBD1. Germline V gene lookup returns CDR1 SEHNR and CDR2 FQNEAQ (reference sequence). V trimming: 5 bases; J trimming: 4 bases; junction bases outside the gene matches: 5. CDR3 length equals 14 residues. CDR3 nucleotides: TGTGCCAGCAGCGGACCGACAGGGTACAATGAGCAGTTCTTC. Protein product: CASSGPTGYNEQFF.

This chain connects TRBV13 to TRBJ1-1; TRBD1 might be the D (5 bases). V was cut by 6 bases and J by 0 bases, with 11 bases left in between. CDR1 PRHDT and CDR2 FYEKMQ come from the germline V gene (reference sequence). This CDR3 is 14 amino acids long. The CDR3 DNA reads TGTGCCAGCAGAACCAGGGTCATGAACACTGAAGCTTTCTTT. Protein product: CASRTRVMNTEAFF.

CDR3 sequence (DNA): TGCAGTGCTAGAGGACCCTCAGGGACCTACGAGCAGTACGTC. This encodes CSARGPSGTYEQYV. This rearrangement joins TRBV20-1 to TRBJ2-7; TRBD1 might be the D (5 bases). There are 14 residues in the CDR3. V shed 1 base and J shed 2 bases, with 12 bases lying between them. Germline CDR1 reads DFQATT; CDR2 reads SNEGSKA (reference sequence).

This clonotype has only a few counts. J is TRBJ2-5 and V is TRBV3-1; 12 bases map to TRBD2. Germline CDR1 and CDR2: LGHDT and YNNKEL (reference sequence). The CDR3 loop spans 16 amino acids. V trimming: 4 bases; J trimming: 4 bases; junction bases outside the gene matches: 7. The CDR3 nucleotides are TGTGCCAGCAGCCGGCTAGCGGGGGGGCCGGTAGAGACCCAGTACTTC. As protein: CASSRLAGGPVETQYF.

This chain links TRBV6-1 with TRBJ1-5; tentatively, D is TRBD1 (6 bases). The germline gives CDR1 MNHNS, CDR2 SASEGT. This CDR3 contains 13 residues. Trimming took off 3 bases at V and 5 bases at J, with 8 bases between the two ends. The CDR3 DNA reads as TGTGCCAGCAGTGATCCAGGGGATCAGCCCCAGCATTTT. Its translation: CASSDPGDQPQHF.

This clonotype was observed a handful of times. V is TRBV20-1 and J is TRBJ1-2; D is unclear. The CDR3 covers 13 residues. V lost 1 base to trimming and J lost 2 bases, with 8 bases between them. CDR1 and CDR2 (germline): DFQATT, SNEGSKA (reference sequence). CDR3 sequence: CSARAGRNYGYTF. In DNA, the CDR3 is TGCAGTGCTAGAGCTGGGCGGAACTATGGCTACACCTTC.

The rearrangement joins TRBV5-1 to TRBJ1-2, with a tentative D call TRBD1 (6 bases). Germline CDR1 SGHRS, CDR2 YFSETQ. The V and J ends lost 0 bases and 4 bases respectively, with 13 bases between them. CDR3 length equals 15 residues. The CDR3 is CASSLAGHAGYGYTF. The CDR3 DNA follows: TGCGCCAGCAGCTTGGCGGGACACGCCGGCTATGGCTACACCTTC. The whole variable domain, remainder taken from reference TRBV5-1 and TRBJ1-2, is KAGVTQTPRYLIKTRGQQVTLSCSPISGHRSVSWYQQTPGQGLQFLFEYFSETQRNKGNFPGRFSGRQFSNSRSEMNVSTLELGDSALYLCASSLAGHAGYGYTFGSGTRLTVV.

This clonotype was found a few times. The CDR3 is CSAGAGVKNIQYF. CDR3 in DNA: TGCAGTGCGGGTGCAGGCGTAAAAAACATTCAGTACTTC. This chain connects TRBV20-1 to TRBJ2-4; D call uncertain. The CDR3 totals 13 residues. V lost 6 bases, J lost 4 bases, and 13 bases lay in between. Germline lookup yields CDR1 DFQATT and CDR2 SNEGSKA (reference sequence).

This chain joins TRBV6-6 and TRBJ2-5; possibly TRBD2 for D (5 bases). Trimming took 6 bases from V and 1 from J, leaving 6 bases between them. The length of the CDR3 is 12 residues. Germline CDR1 is MNHNY and CDR2 is SVGAGI (reference sequence). The DNA of the CDR3 is TGTGCCAGCAGGAGGGCCCAAGAGACCCAGTACTTC. It specifies CASRRAQETQYF.

This chain connects TRBV20-1 to TRBJ2-3; D remains ambiguous. The germline V gene has CDR1 DFQATT and CDR2 SNEGSKA (reference sequence). The V and J ends lost 0 bases and 7 bases respectively, with 11 bases between them. This CDR3 is built from 13 residues. Here the CDR3 reads CSARDSRANTQYF. In DNA form, the CDR3 reads TGCAGTGCTAGAGATTCAAGGGCTAATACGCAGTATTTT.

Many counts were recorded for this clonotype. The chain links TRBV7-3 to TRBJ2-3; D is uncertain. CDR1 and CDR2 (germline): SGHTA, FQGTGA. This CDR3 has 14 amino acids. The V end was cut by 5 bases, the J end by 7 bases, with 16 bases between. CDR3 coding DNA: TGTGCCAGCAGCCCGCTGGGATGGATGAATACGCAGTATTTT. This translates into CASSPLGWMNTQYF. The full variable domain, with the rest looked up from reference TRBV7-3 and TRBJ2-3, is GAGVSQTPSNKVTEKGKYVELRCDPISGHTALYWYRQSLGQGPEFLIYFQGTGAADDSGLPNDRFFAVRPEGSVSTLKIQRTERGDSAVYLCASSPLGWMNTQYFGPGTRLTVL.

This clonotype has only a few counts. V gene TRBV5-1 combines with J gene TRBJ1-5; D gene ambiguous. Germline values: CDR1 SGHRS, CDR2 YFSETQ. Deletions cut 4 bases from V and 2 bases from J, with 13 bases between. The CDR3 spans 15 residues. CDR3 sequence: CASSPEGMGNQPQHF. The CDR3 nucleotides read TGCGCCAGCAGCCCGGAAGGGATGGGCAATCAGCCCCAGCATTTT.

The V gene is TRBV20-1, the J gene TRBJ2-2; maybe TRBD1 (5 bases). The CDR3 runs to 15 residues. Trimming took off 0 bases at V and 0 bases at J, with 8 bases between the two ends. Germline CDR1 DFQATT, CDR2 SNEGSKA (reference sequence). In DNA form, the CDR3 reads TGCAGTGCTAGAGAACCAGGGTCGAACACCGGGGAGCTGTTTTTT. It translates to CSAREPGSNTGELFF.

The V gene is TRBV7-6, the J gene TRBJ2-3; D not resolved. The germline V gene has CDR1 SGHVS and CDR2 FNYEAQ. Deletions cut 1 base from V and 8 bases from J, with 10 bases between. The CDR3 extends over 13 amino acids. Here the CDR3 DNA reads TGTGCCAGCAGCTTAGTTAGGGAAGGTACGCAGTATTTT. Translation: CASSLVREGTQYF.

The chain combines TRBV21-1 with TRBJ2-5; the table's D gene call, TRBD2, was not cross checked with the DNA. TRBV21-1 is classified as a pseudogene. The CDR3 is made up of 14 amino acids. For the CDR3, the DNA is TGTGCCAGTACCGGGTGGGGATACCAAGAGACCCAGTACTTC. Encoded protein: CASTGWGYQETQYF.

This clonotype was observed a few times. V gene TRBV7-2 combines with J gene TRBJ2-1, with 8 bases matching TRBD2. In germline, CDR1 is SGHTA, CDR2 FQGNSA. The CDR3 extends over 16 amino acids. Trimming took 1 base from V and 4 from J; bases not matched to a gene: 6. CDR3 sequence: CASSLGAGGHYNEQFF. CDR3 bases: TGTGCCAGCAGCTTAGGCGCGGGGGGCCATTACAATGAGCAGTTCTTC. The variable domain in full, completed from reference TRBV7-2 and TRBJ2-1, reads GAGVSQSPSNKVTEKGKDVELRCDPISGHTALYWYRQSLGQGLEFLIYFQGNSAPDKSGLPSDRFSAERTGGSVSTLTIQRTQQEDSAVYLCASSLGAGGHYNEQFFGPGTRLTVL.

V and J are TRBV20-1 and TRBJ2-7; a weak D match, TRBD1 (6 bases). The length of the CDR3 is 14 residues. Germline assignment: CDR1 DFQATT and CDR2 SNEGSKA (reference sequence). V lost 6 bases, J lost 5 bases, and 20 bases lay in between. CDR3 sequence: CSASHRDRLHEQYV. The CDR3 bases are TGCAGTGCCAGCCACAGGGATCGACTTCACGAGCAGTACGTC.

The chain recombines TRBV27 with TRBJ1-2, with 10 bases fitting TRBD1. This CDR3 has 16 amino acids. Trimming removed 0 bases from V and 7 bases from J; junction bases left unmatched: 8. The germline V gene has CDR1 MNHEY and CDR2 SMNVEV (reference sequence). CDR3 residues: CASSLSLRTGGSGYTF. In DNA form, the CDR3 reads TGTGCCAGCAGTTTATCCCTACGGACAGGGGGTAGTGGCTACACCTTC.

This clonotype has just a few counts. J is TRBJ2-5 and V is TRBV5-4, with D possibly matching TRBD1 (6 bases). This CDR3 spans 13 amino acids. Germline V gene lookup returns CDR1 SGHNT and CDR2 YYREEE (reference sequence). V lost 2 bases and J 5 bases, leaving 10 bases between the germline ends. CDR3 loop: CASSFGDRETQYF. The CDR3 nucleotides read TGTGCCAGCAGCTTTGGAGACAGGGAGACCCAGTACTTC.

This clonotype has just a few counts. The V call is TRBV7-2, the J call TRBJ2-7; D might be TRBD1 or TRBD2, each matching 5 bases. The V end was cut by 5 bases, the J end by 9 bases, with 17 bases between. The CDR3 length is 13 residues. Germline values: CDR1 SGHTA, CDR2 FQGNSA. CDR3 in amino acids: CASSPGPRFVQYV. Here the CDR3 DNA reads TGTGCCAGCAGCCCGGGACCCAGGTTCGTGCAGTACGTC.

The sample holds a few counts of this clonotype. The chain is built from TRBV27 and TRBJ2-1; 12 bases agree with TRBD2. The CDR3 is 16 residues long. The V gene end was trimmed by 5 bases and the J gene end by 4 bases; junction bases not matched to a gene: 6. Germline CDR1 is MNHEY and CDR2 is SMNVEV (reference sequence). CDR3 region: CASSPGTSGFYNEQFF. In DNA form, the CDR3 reads TGTGCCAGCAGTCCCGGGACTAGCGGGTTTTACAATGAGCAGTTCTTC.

This chain links TRBV18 with TRBJ1-5; 7 nucleotides align to TRBD1. Germline CDR1 reads KGHSH; CDR2 reads LQKENI. The J segment lost 5 bases and the V segment lost 6 bases, leaving 13 bases of the junction unmatched. The CDR3 has 16 residues. The CDR3 here is CASSPRGDSNYQPQHF. For the CDR3, the DNA is TGTGCCAGCTCGCCAAGGGGGGACAGCAATTATCAGCCCCAGCATTTT.

This clonotype turned up a few times. The V gene is TRBV4-3, the J gene TRBJ2-3; D perhaps matches TRBD1 (6 bases). CDR3 length: 14 amino acids. Trimming left V 7 bases short and J 0 bases short, with 11 bases between. Germline V gene lookup returns CDR1 LGHNA and CDR2 YSLEER. CDR3 residues: CASKGVTSTDTQYF. CDR3 sequence (DNA): TGCGCCAGCAAGGGGGTGACTAGCACAGATACGCAGTATTTT.

This clonotype has more than one count but fewer than ten. V and J are TRBV20-1 and TRBJ1-6; D might be TRBD1 (5 bases). This CDR3 has 12 residues. Germline V gives CDR1 DFQATT, CDR2 SNEGSKA (reference sequence). V dropped 6 bases and J dropped 7 bases, with 10 bases sitting between them. The DNA of the CDR3 is TGCAGTGCCCGGGGACCGAATTCACCCCTCCACTTT. Protein product: CSARGPNSPLHF.

This clonotype appeared a few times. One junction end does not reproduce the germline sequence, and a read error may be involved. The gene calls are TRBV5-1 and TRBJ1-2, with D maybe TRBD1 (6 bases). This CDR3 has 13 amino acids. CDR1 is SGHRS, CDR2 YFSETQ, per germline. DNA of the CDR3: TGCGCCAGCAGCGCGGACAGCAACTCTGGCTACACCTTC. This codes for CASSADSNSGYTF.

This chain connects TRBV5-1 to TRBJ2-1, with D uncertain. The CDR3 totals 13 residues. Germline V gene lookup returns CDR1 SGHRS and CDR2 YFSETQ. The V and J ends lost 0 bases and 6 bases respectively, with 7 bases between them. CDR3 region: CASSLDWSNEQFF. The CDR3 DNA reads TGCGCCAGCAGCTTGGACTGGTCCAATGAGCAGTTCTTC. Based on the CDR3 plus reference TRBV5-1 and TRBJ2-1, the full variable domain is KAGVTQTPRYLIKTRGQQVTLSCSPISGHRSVSWYQQTPGQGLQFLFEYFSETQRNKGNFPGRFSGRQFSNSRSEMNVSTLELGDSALYLCASSLDWSNEQFFGPGTRLTVL.

This clonotype was seen a few times. The chain uses TRBV12-3 or TRBV12-4 and TRBJ2-5; 10 nucleotides line up with TRBD2. This CDR3 is built from 15 residues. Losses at the gene ends were 1 base for V and 5 bases for J; bases not matched to a gene: 4. CDR3 residues: CASSLGLAGSETQYF. CDR3 DNA: TGTGCCAGCAGTTTAGGACTAGCGGGCTCTGAGACCCAGTACTTC.

In its sample, this clonotype was seen a few times. The V gene is TRBV25-1, the J gene TRBJ2-3, with TRBD2 matching over 13 bases. V was pared by 3 bases and J by 6 bases, with 6 bases of the junction left unmatched. Per the germline V gene, CDR1 is MGHDK and CDR2 is SYGVNS. This CDR3 has 16 amino acids. CDR3 residues: CASSDPGTSGADTQYF. CDR3 coding DNA: TGTGCCAGCAGTGACCCTGGGACTAGCGGGGCGGATACGCAGTATTTT. Drawing the rest from reference TRBV25-1 and TRBJ2-3, the complete variable domain is EADIYQTPRYLVIGTGKKITLECSQTMGHDKMYWYQQDPGMELHLIHYSYGVNSTEKGDLSSESTVSRIRTEHFPLTLESARPSHTSQYLCASSDPGTSGADTQYFGPGTRLTVL.

Many counts were recorded for this clonotype. J is TRBJ2-7 and V is TRBV5-5, with 8 positions matching TRBD1. Germline CDR1 SGHKS, CDR2 YYEKEE (reference sequence). V lost 4 bases, J lost 2 bases, and 5 bases stayed unmatched. This CDR3 has 14 amino acids. CDR3 in amino acids: CASSPGTGPYEQYV. CDR3 bases: TGTGCCAGCAGCCCTGGGACAGGACCCTACGAGCAGTACGTC.